This entry lists 8 T cell receptor beta chains sequenced from one sample in a study of blood T cell repertoires in COVID-19. Produced via immunoSEQ multiplex PCR; TCRdb's table is partial and in-frame only. This repertoire shows some 310,000 clones, almost 90% found once; its top ten account for 1%. The sample taken for sequencing was peripheral blood. The receptors stem from a woman between 40 and 50 years old with COVID-19, enrolled during active disease.

J is TRBJ2-3 and V is TRBV19; D not certain. CDR1 and CDR2 from the germline V gene are LNHDA and SQIVND (reference sequence). Trimming pared 5 bases from V and 2 bases from J, leaving 11 bases between. This CDR3 contains 14 residues. The DNA of the CDR3 is TGTGCCAGTAGTCTGTCAGATGTCACAGATACGCAGTATTTT. Amino acids: CASSLSDVTDTQYF.

V is TRBV6-5 and J is TRBJ2-7; TRBD1 agrees at 8 bases. Unmatched junction bases numbered 11, after V lost 6 bases and J lost 7 bases. Germline assignment: CDR1 MNHEY and CDR2 SVGAGI. The CDR3 spans 14 residues. The CDR3 DNA sequence: TGTGCCAGCAGCCTTACTCAGGGGGCGGGGGAGCAGTACTTC. Protein sequence: CASSLTQGAGEQYF.

The genes are TRBV4-1 and TRBJ1-1; 8 bases match TRBD1. Losses at the gene ends were 2 bases for V and 4 bases for J; bases not matched to a gene: 9. The CDR3 contains 16 residues. CDR1 MGHRA and CDR2 YSYEKL come from the germline V gene. The CDR3 loop reads CASSQIASGGGTEAFF. DNA of the CDR3: TGCGCCAGCAGCCAAATCGCGTCAGGGGGCGGCACTGAAGCTTTCTTT.

The chain links TRBV21-1 to TRBJ1-3. TRBV21-1 represents a pseudogene. This CDR3 is built from 14 residues. CDR3 region: CASSKATNGNTIYF. DNA of the CDR3: TGTGCCAGCAGCAAAGCCACGAACGGTAACACCATATATTTT.

A note on this clone: Likely a read error: the CDR3 ends without its conserved phenylalanine or tryptophan. The DNA is omitted, as the CDR3 cannot be located on it reliably, and the CDR3 follows TCRdb's listing. The chain combines TRBV5-5 with TRBJ2-7; TRBD1 is taken as the D call from the table, unchecked against the DNA. Germline lookup yields CDR1 SGHKS and CDR2 YYEKEE (reference sequence). With termini counted, the CDR3 has 14 amino acids. The CDR3 is CASSSDRHLPSWSI.

This chain connects TRBV30 to TRBJ2-5; 8 bases agree with TRBD1. V gave up 1 base and J gave up 4 bases; unmatched junction bases: 8. Per the germline V gene, CDR1 is GTSNPN and CDR2 is SVGIG (reference sequence). The CDR3 spans 15 residues. The CDR3 protein is CAWSATGGYLETQYF. The CDR3 nucleotides read TGTGCCTGGAGTGCAACAGGGGGTTATTTAGAGACCCAGTACTTC.

The gene calls are TRBV27 and TRBJ2-3, with D perhaps matching TRBD1 (6 bases). V lost 7 bases and J 7 bases, leaving 15 bases between the germline ends. CDR1 and CDR2 from the germline V gene are MNHEY and SMNVEV (reference sequence). This CDR3 spans 13 amino acids. The CDR3 loop reads CASTLTGTHTQYF. As DNA, the CDR3 is TGTGCCAGCACCCTAACAGGGACCCATACGCAGTATTTT.

This rearrangement joins TRBV6-2 or TRBV6-3 to TRBJ2-3, with 9 bases that match TRBD2. Germline V CDR1 and CDR2: MNHEY, SVGEGT. The trim removed 0 bases at V and 6 bases at J, leaving 10 bases unmatched. This CDR3 has 17 residues. The CDR3 sequence is CASSYSGTAGGLDTQYF. CDR3 nucleotides: TGTGCCAGCAGTTACTCCGGTACAGCGGGGGGCCTGGATACGCAGTATTTT.